The present T cell receptor (beta chain) was sequenced within a study of blood T cell repertoires in COVID-19. As for the study in general: Sites across the United States, Italy and Spain contributed samples from acute and convalescent COVID-19. From T cells, B-cell-depleted T cells, or PBMCs came the material, which was cDNA or gDNA.

Source study methods: Nucleated cell number was recorded as an estimate derived from reference gene primer amplification. The table came from immunoSEQ multiplex PCR; TCRdb's copy has only in-frame clones and leaves some out. D and trimming were read from the DNA, whereas the V and J calls and clone size are those reported in that table. The sample has 150,000 or so clones, around 89% seen once; the top ten hold 6% to 8.5%. The V end was cut by 4 bases, the J end by 4 bases, with 11 bases between. CDR1 and CDR2 (germline): SEHNR, FQNEAQ (reference sequence). CDR3 length: 14 amino acids. Study members were between roughly 18 and 100 years old and lived in about two dozen US regions.

Specimen: PBMCs or T cells enriched from blood (not recorded which). This clonotype was sampled from a woman in her 50s who had recovered from COVID-19. The chain joins TRBV7-9 to TRBJ1-3; possible D gene TRBD1, 6 bases. CDR3: CASSSTGPGNTIYF. The CDR3 DNA is TGTGCCAGCAGCTCAACAGGGCCGGGAAACACCATATATTTT.